The 2 T cell receptor beta chains reported below all come from one sample, sequenced in a study of human T cells and chemical hapten exposure. Time point in this sample: patch test 1, 2 weeks after DPC sensitization. Treatment: therapeutic diphenylcyclopropenone sensitization with weekly scalp DPC. TCRdb re-derived calls from the RACE reads in MiXCR, one entry per CDR3 protein. The table lists tens of thousands of distinct CDR3 sequences, roughly a tenth of them singletons. Sequenced material: whole blood, taken in connection with sensitization to the hapten diphenylcyclopropenone (DPC). The receptors shown here come from a woman in her thirties or forties with alopecia areata. Some clones in this sample may be carry-over from other donors' samples.

A note on this clonotype: It may be a read error: a sequence one base away is much more abundant. This chain connects TRBV5-1 to TRBJ2-3, with 7 nucleotides matching TRBD2. This CDR3 spans 18 amino acids. Germline-derived CDR1 and CDR2 are SGHRS and YFSETQ. The CDR3 reads CAGSPTMLTSLGTDTQYF. In nucleotides, the CDR3 is TGCGCCGGCAGCCCTACTATGCTGACTAGCCTGGGCACAGATACGCAGTATTTT. Supplemented by reference TRBV5-1 and TRBJ2-3, the full variable domain reads KAGVTQTPRYLIKTRGQQVTLSCSPISGHRSVSWYQQTPGQGLQFLFEYFSETQRNKGNFPGRFSGRQFSNSRSEMNVSTLELGDSALYLCAGSPTMLTSLGTDTQYFGPGTRLTVL.

The V call is TRBV12-3 or TRBV12-4, the J call TRBJ2-5, with TRBD1 identical over 8 bases. J lost 5 bases, V lost 5 bases, and 10 bases had no gene match. The CDR3 length is 15 residues. DNA of the CDR3: TGTGCCAGCAGTACCCGGGACAGGCTTTATGAGACCCAGTACTTC. This encodes CASSTRDRLYETQYF.